Sequencing of this TCR beta chain was carried out in a study of blood T cell repertoires in COVID-19. Study in general: COVID-19 samples, acute and convalescent, were from the United States, Italy and Spain. The analysed material was cDNA or gDNA that came from T cells, B-cell-depleted T cells, or PBMCs.

Authors' methods: Estimation of nucleated cell counts relied on the amplification of reference gene primers. Clones were sequenced by immunoSEQ multiplex PCR, and TCRdb holds only the in-frame ones, with some missing. V, J and clone size derive from that table, while D and trimming were established from the DNA sequence. The sample lists about 280,000 clones, around 86% seen once, with 2% to 2.5% in the top ten. Germline-derived CDR1 and CDR2 are DFQATT and SNEGSKA (reference sequence). CDR3 length: 14 residues. V was trimmed by 3 bases and J by 4 bases, leaving 13 bases between them. V and J are TRBV20-1 and TRBJ2-1; D possibly corresponds to TRBD1 (5 bases). This clonotype originated in a man aged 50 to 59 with acute or convalescent COVID-19. The sample was peripheral blood. Here the CDR3 reads CSASKGLGYNEQFF. For the CDR3, the DNA is TGCAGTGCTAGTAAGGGGTTAGGATACAATGAGCAGTTCTTC.